One T cell receptor beta chain is described in this entry. The antigen is not known. The sample belongs to a study of cytotoxic CD8 clonotypes in ibrutinib-treated CLL. Overall study context: The patients, some eleven relapsed/refractory and 15 treatment-naive, included about 18 who were IGHV unmutated. After a median of about 62 months, roughly 15 patients stayed remitted and approximately 12 progressed; responses had been partial in about 24 and complete in 2. Following treatment for a median roughly twelve months, range 6 to 36, response samples were then taken.

General study points: Public clonotypes proved infrequent, and on treatment they shrank or remained steady.

Method: immunoSEQ multiplex PCR; TCRdb's copy keeps in-frame clones and lacks some. The sample has 110,000 to 150,000 clones, approximately 90% seen once. The CDR3 has 14 residues. J was trimmed by 7 bases and V by 3 bases; bases with no gene match: 5. In germline, CDR1 is SNHLY, CDR2 FYNNEI. The clonotype originates from a human donor with chronic lymphocytic leukemia. The input for sequencing was PBMCs, taken after 12 months of ibrutinib treatment. The chain links TRBV2 to TRBJ1-5, with 8 bases matching TRBD1. The CDR3 region has the DNA TGTGCCAGCAGTGACAGGGGGCTCGGGCAGCCCCAGCATTTT. Residues: CASSDRGLGQPQHF.